Here is one T cell receptor (beta chain) with its context. The data were obtained in a study of cytomegalovirus exposure and HLA in healthy donors. Background on the study: The Caucasian-associated ancestry cluster contained more than 75% of the approximately 390 genotyped donors.

Researchers ran the PCR with 60 Vbeta and 13 Jbeta primers. Source study methods: Later, an analysis found roughly 80 million unique TCR beta chains, and approximately 10 million of these were shared. Sequencing used immunoSEQ multiplex PCR; TCRdb keeps in-frame clones, though not all of them. Clonal size and the V and J genes are those of that table, whereas D and trimming came from the DNA. The data show 130,000 to 150,000 clones, about three quarters seen once. The sequence derives from a woman in her thirties or forties in good health and CMV-seronegative. The sample comprised PBMCs.

CDR3 DNA sequence: TGTGCCAGCAGCCCCGGGACTAGCGGGGGTAGGATCCAAGAGACCCAGTACTTC. Translating gives CASSPGTSGGRIQETQYF. The V and J genes are TRBV9 and TRBJ2-5; 14 positions agree with TRBD2. The junction had 9 bases not matched to a gene; V was cut back by 4 bases and J by 1 base. Germline CDR1 SGDLS, CDR2 YYNGEE. This CDR3 spans 18 amino acids.